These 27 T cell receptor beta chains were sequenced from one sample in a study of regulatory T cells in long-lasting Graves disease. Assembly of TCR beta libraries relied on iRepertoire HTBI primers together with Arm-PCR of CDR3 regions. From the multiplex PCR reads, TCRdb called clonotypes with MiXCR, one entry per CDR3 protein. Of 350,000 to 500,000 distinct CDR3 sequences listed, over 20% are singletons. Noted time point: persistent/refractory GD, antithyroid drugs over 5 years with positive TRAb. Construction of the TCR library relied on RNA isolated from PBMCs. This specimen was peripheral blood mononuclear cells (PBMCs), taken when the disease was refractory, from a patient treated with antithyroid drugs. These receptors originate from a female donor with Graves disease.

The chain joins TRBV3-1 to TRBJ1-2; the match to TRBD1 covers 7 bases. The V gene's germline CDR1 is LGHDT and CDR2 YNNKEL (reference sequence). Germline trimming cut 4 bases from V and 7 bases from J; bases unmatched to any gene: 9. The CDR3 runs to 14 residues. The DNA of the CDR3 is TGTGCCAGCAGCCCAAGGGACAGCGCAGGTGGCTACACCTTC. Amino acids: CASSPRDSAGGYTF.

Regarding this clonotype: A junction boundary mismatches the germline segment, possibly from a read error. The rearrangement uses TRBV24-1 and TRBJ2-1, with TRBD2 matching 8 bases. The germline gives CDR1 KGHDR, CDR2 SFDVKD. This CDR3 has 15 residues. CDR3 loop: CTTSELAGTNNEQFF. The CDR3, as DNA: TGTACCACCAGTGAGTTAGCGGGAACGAACAATGAGCAGTTCTTC.

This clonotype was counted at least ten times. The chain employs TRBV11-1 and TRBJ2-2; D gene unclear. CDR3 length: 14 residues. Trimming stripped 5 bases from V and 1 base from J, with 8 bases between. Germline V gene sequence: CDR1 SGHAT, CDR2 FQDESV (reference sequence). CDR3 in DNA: TGTGCCAGCAGCCGACCATTGAACACCGGGGAGCTGTTTTTT. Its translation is CASSRPLNTGELFF.

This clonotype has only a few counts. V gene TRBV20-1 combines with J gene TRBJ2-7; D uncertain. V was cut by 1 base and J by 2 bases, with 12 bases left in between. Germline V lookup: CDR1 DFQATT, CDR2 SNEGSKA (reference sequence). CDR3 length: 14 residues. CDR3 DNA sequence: TGCAGTGCTAGAGGAGGATTTGGTACCTACGAGCAGTACTTC. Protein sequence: CSARGGFGTYEQYF.

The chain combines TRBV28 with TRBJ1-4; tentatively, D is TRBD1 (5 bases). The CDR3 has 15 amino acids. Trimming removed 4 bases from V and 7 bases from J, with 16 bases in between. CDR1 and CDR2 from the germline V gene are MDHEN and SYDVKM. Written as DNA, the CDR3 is TGTGCCAGCAGTTCAATGGGCAGGGTTGGTGAAAAACTGTTTTTT. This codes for CASSSMGRVGEKLFF.

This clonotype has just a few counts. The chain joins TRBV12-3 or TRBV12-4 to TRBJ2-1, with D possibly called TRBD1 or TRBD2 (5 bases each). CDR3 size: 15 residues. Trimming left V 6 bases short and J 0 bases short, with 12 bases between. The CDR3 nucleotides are TGTGCCAGCAGCTGGGACGTGAGCTCCTACAATGAGCAGTTCTTC. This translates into CASSWDVSSYNEQFF.

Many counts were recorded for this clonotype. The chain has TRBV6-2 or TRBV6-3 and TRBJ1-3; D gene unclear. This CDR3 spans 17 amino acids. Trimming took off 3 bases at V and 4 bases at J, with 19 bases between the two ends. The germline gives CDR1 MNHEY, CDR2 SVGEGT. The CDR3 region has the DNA TGTGCCAGCAGTTATCATCGAGGGCTAGATAAGGGAAACACCATATATTTT. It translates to CASSYHRGLDKGNTIYF.

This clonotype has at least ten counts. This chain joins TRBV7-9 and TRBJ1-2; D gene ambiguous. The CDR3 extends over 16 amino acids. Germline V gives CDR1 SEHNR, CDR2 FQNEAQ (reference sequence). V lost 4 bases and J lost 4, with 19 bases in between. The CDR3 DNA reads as TGTGCCAGCAGCTCGCCTGGCGTTAGAGGGAGCTATGGCTACACCTTC. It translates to CASSSPGVRGSYGYTF.

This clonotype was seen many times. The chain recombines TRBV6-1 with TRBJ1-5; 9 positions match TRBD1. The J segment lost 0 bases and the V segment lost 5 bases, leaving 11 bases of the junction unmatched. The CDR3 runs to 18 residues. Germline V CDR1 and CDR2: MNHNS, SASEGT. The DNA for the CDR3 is TGTGCCAGCAGTACTCCGGGACAGGGAATTTATAGCAATCAGCCCCAGCATTTT. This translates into CASSTPGQGIYSNQPQHF.

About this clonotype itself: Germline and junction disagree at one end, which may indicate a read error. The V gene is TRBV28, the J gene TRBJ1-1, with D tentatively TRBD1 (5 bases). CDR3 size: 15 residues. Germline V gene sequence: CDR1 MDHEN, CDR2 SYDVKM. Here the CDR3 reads CANSARGGADTEAFF. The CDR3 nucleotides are TGTGCCAACAGTGCCCGGGGGGGAGCGGACACTGAAGCTTTCTTT.

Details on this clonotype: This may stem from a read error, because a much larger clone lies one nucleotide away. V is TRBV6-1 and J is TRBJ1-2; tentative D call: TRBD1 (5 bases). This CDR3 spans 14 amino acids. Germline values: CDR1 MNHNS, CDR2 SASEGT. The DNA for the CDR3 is TGTGCCAGCAGATTCGGGGGAGCTAACTATGGCCACACCTTC. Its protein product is CASRFGGANYGHTF.

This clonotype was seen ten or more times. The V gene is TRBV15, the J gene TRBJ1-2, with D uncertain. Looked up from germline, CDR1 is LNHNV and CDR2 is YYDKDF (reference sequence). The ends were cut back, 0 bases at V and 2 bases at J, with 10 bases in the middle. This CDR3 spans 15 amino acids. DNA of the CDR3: TGTGCCACCAGCAGAGATCGCCGGGAGAACTATGGCTACACCTTC. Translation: CATSRDRRENYGYTF.

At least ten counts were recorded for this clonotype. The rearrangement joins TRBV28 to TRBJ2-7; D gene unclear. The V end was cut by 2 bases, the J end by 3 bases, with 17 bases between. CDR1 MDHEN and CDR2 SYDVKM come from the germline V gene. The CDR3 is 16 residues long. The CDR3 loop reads CASSLEGPGSVYEQYF. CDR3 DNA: TGTGCCAGCAGTTTAGAAGGCCCGGGTTCTGTCTACGAGCAGTACTTC.

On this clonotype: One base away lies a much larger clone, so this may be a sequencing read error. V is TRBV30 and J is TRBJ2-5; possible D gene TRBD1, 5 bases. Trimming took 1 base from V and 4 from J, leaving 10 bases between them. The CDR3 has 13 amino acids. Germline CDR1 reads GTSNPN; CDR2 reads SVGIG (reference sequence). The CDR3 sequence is CAWSARVRETQYF. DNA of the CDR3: TGTGCCTGGAGTGCCAGGGTGCGAGAGACCCAGTACTTC.

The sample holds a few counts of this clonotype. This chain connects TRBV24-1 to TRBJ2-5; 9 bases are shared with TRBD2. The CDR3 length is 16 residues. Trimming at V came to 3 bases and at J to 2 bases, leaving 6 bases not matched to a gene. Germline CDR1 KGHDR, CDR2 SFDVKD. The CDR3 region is CATSDPVAGAQETQYF. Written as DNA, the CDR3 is TGTGCCACCAGTGATCCGGTAGCGGGAGCTCAAGAGACCCAGTACTTC.

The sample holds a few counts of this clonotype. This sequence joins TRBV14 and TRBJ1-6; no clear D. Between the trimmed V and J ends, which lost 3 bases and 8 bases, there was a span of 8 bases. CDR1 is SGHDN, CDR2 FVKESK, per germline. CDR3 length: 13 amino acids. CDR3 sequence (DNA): TGTGCCAGCAGCCAGCAAGAGCATTCACCCCTCCACTTT. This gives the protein CASSQQEHSPLHF.

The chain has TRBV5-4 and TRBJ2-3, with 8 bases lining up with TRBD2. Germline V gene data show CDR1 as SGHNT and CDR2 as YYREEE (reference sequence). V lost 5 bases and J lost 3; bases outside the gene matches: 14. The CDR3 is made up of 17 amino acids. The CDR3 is CASSGPFLREETDTQYF. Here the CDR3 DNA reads TGTGCCAGCAGTGGCCCCTTCCTGCGGGAGGAGACAGATACGCAGTATTTT.

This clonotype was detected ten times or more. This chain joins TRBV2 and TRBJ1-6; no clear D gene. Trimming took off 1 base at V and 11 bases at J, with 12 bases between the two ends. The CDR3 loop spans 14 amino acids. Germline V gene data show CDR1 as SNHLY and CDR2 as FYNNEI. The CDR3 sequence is CASSEDRSPPPLHF. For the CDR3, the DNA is TGTGCCAGCAGTGAAGACAGAAGTCCTCCACCCCTCCACTTT. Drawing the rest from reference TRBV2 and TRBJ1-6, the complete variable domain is EPEVTQTPSHQVTQMGQEVILRCVPISNHLYFYWYRQILGQKVEFLVSFYNNEISEKSEIFDDQFSVERPDGSNFTLKIRSTKLEDSAMYFCASSEDRSPPPLHFGNGTRLTVT.

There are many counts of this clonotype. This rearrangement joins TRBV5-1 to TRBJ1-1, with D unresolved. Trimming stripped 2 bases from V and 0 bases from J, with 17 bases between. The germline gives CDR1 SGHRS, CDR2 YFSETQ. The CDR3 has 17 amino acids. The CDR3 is CASSLSVGGNMNTEAFF. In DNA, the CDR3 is TGCGCCAGCAGCTTATCAGTGGGAGGCAACATGAACACTGAAGCTTTCTTT.

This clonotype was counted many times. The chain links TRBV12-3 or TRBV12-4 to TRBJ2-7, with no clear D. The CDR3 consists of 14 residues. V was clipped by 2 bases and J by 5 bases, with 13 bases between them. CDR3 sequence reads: CASSLSGGGNEQYF. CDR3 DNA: TGTGCCAGCAGTTTAAGTGGCGGTGGTAACGAGCAGTACTTC.

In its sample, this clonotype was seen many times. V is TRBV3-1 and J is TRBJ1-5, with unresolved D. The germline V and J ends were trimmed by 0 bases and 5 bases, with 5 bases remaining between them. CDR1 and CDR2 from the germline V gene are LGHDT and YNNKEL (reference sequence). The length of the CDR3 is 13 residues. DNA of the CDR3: TGTGCCAGCAGCCAAGATCAGGATCAGCCCCAGCATTTT. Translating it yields CASSQDQDQPQHF.

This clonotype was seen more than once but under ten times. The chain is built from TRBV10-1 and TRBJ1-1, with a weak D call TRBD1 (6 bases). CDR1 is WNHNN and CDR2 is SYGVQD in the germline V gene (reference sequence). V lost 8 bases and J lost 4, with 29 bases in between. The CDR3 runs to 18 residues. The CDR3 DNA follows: TGCGCCAGCTCGGGGGGCGACCACTGGCGGGGGGATAGCACTGAAGCTTTCTTT. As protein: CASSGGDHWRGDSTEAFF.

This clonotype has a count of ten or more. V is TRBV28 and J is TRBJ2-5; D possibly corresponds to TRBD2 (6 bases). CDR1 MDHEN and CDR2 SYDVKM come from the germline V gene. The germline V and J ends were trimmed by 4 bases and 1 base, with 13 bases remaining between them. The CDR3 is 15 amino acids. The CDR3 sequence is CASSSRRDFQETQYF. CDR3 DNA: TGTGCCAGCAGTTCGCGGCGGGACTTCCAAGAGACCCAGTACTTC.

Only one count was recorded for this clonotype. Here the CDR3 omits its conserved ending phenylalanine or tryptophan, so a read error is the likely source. CDR3 amino acids: CATGSKSSGNTIYL. CDR3 sequence (DNA): TGTGCCACGGGATCGAAGAGCTCTGGAAACACCATATATTTG. This chain connects TRBV6-1 to TRBJ1-3; D is uncertain. Per germline, CDR1 MNHNS and CDR2 SASEGT. This CDR3 spans 14 amino acids. V shed 10 bases and J shed 0 bases, with 13 bases lying between them.

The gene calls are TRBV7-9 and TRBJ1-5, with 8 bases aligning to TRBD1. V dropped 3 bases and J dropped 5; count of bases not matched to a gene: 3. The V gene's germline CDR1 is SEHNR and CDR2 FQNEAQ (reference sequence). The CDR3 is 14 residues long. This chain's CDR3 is CASSFAGGDQPQHF. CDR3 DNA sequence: TGTGCCAGCAGCTTCGCAGGGGGCGATCAGCCCCAGCATTTT. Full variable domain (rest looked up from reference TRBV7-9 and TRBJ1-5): DTGVSQNPRHKITKRGQNVTFRCDPISEHNRLYWYRQTLGQGPEFLTYFQNEAQLEKSRLLSDRFSAERPKGSFSTLEIQRTEQGDSAMYLCASSFAGGDQPQHFGDGTRLSIL.

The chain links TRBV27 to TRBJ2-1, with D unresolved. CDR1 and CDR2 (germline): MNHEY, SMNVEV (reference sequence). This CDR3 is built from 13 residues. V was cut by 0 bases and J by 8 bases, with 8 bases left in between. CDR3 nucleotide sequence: TGTGCCAGCAGTTTATCTGGCCCCGATGAGCAGTTCTTC. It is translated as CASSLSGPDEQFF.

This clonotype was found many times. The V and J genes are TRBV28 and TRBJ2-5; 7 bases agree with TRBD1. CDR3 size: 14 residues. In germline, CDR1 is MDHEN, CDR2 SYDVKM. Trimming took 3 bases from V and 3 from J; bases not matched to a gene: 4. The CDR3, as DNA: TGTGCCAGCAGTTTCCCCGGACAGGAAGAGACCCAGTACTTC. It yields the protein CASSFPGQEETQYF.